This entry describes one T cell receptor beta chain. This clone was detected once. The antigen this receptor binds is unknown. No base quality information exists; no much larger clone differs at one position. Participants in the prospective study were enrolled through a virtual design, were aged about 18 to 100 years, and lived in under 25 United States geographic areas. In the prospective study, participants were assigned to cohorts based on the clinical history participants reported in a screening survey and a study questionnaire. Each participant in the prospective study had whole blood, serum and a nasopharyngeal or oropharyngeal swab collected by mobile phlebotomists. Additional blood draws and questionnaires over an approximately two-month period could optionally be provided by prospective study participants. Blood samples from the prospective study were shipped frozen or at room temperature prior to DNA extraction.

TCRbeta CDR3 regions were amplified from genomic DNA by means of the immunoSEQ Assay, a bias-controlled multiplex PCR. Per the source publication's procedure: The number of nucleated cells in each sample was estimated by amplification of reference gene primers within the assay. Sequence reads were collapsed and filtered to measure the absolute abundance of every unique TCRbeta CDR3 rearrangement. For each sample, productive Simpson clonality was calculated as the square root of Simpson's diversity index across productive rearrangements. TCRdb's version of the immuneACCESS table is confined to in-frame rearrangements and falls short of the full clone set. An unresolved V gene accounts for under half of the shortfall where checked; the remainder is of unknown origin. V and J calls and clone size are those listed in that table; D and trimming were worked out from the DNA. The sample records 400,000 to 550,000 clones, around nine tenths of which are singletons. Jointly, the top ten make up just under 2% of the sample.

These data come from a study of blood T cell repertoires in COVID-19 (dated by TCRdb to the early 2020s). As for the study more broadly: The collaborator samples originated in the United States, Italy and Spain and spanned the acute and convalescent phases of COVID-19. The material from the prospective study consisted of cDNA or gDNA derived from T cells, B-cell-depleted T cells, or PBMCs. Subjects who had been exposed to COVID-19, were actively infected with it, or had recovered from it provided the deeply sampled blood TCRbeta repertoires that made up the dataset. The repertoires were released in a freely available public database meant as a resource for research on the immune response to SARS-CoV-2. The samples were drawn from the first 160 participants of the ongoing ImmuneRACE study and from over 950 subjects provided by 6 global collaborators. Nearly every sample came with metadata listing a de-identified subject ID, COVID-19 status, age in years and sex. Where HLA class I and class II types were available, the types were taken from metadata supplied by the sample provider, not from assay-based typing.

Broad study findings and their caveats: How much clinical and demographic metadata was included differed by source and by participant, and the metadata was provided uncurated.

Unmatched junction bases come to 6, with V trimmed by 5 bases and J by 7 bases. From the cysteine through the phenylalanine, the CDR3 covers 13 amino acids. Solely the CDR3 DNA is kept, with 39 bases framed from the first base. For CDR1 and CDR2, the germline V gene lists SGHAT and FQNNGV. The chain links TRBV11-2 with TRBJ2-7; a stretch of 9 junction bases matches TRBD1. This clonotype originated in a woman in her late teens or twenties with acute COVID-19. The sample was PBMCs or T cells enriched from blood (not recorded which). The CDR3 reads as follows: CASSERTGDEQYF. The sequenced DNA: TGTGCCAGCAGCGAAAGGACAGGGGATGAGCAGTACTTC. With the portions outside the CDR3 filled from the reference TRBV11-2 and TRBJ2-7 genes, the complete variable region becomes EAGVAQSPRYKIIEKRQSVAFWCNPISGHATLYWYQQILGQGPKLLIQFQNNGVVDDSQLPKDRFSAERLKGVDSTLKIQPAKLEDSAVYLCASSERTGDEQYFGPGTRLTVT.